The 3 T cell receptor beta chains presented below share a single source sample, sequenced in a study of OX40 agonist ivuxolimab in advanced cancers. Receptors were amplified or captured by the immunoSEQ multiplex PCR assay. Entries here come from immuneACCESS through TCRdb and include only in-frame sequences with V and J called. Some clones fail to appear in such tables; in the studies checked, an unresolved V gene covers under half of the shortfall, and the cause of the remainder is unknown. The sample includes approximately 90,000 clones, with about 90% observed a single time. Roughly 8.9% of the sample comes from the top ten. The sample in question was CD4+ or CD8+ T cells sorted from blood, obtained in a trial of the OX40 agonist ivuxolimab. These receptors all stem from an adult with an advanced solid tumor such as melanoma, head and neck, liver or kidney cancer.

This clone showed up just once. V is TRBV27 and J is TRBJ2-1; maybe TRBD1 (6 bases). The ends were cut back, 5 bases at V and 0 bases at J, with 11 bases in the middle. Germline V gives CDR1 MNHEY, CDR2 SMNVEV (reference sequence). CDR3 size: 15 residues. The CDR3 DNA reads TGTGCCAGCAGTAATACAGGGCTCTCCTACAATGAGCAGTTCTTC. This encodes CASSNTGLSYNEQFF.

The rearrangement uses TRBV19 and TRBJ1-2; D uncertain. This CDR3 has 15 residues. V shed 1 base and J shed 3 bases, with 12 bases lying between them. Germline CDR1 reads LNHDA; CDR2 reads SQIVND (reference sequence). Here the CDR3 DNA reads TGTGCCAGTAGTATAGGTGCGGGTACCGACTATGGCTACACCTTC. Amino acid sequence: CASSIGAGTDYGYTF.

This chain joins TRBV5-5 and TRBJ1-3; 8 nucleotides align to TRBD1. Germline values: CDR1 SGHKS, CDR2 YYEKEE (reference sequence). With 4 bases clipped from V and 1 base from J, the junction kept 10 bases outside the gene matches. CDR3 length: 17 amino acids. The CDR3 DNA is TGTGCCAGCAGCGCGGGACAGGCGATCCTGTCTGGAAACACCATATATTTT. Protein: CASSAGQAILSGNTIYF.